This T cell receptor beta chain was profiled in a study of regulatory T cells in long-lasting Graves disease. Study-level results: Newly diagnosed disease favored TRBV20-1 and TRBJ2-1 over persistent disease.

Indicated time point: newly diagnosed GD, antithyroid drugs for less than 3 months. The authors made the TCR library using RNA they extracted from PBMCs. On this clonotype: As yet, its antigen is unknown. A read error may explain this, as a much larger clone is one base away.

CDR3 size: 12 residues. V dropped 6 bases and J dropped 4 bases, with 9 bases sitting between them. The germline V gene encodes CDR1 KGHSH and CDR2 LQKENI. Arm-PCR of CDR3 regions and iRepertoire HTBI primers were the basis on which TCR beta libraries were built. TCRdb analysed the multiplex PCR reads with MiXCR anew, one entry per CDR3 protein. The sample contains roughly 420,000 distinct CDR3 sequences, roughly 15% of which appear only once. The data also belong to a second study, concerning T cells in Graves' hyperthyroidism and ophthalmopathy.

The clonotype was recovered from a woman younger than 45 with Graves disease. Here the sequenced sample was peripheral blood mononuclear cells (PBMCs), taken at new diagnosis, from a patient treated with antithyroid drugs. The V and J genes are TRBV18 and TRBJ1-1; D is unresolved. CDR3 sequence reads: CASSQASTEAFF. The CDR3, as DNA: TGTGCCAGCTCTCAGGCGAGCACTGAAGCTTTCTTT.